The clone carrying this T cell receptor beta chain appeared a single time. Antigen: not known. Unmatched junction bases numbered 5, after V lost 4 bases and J lost 6 bases. The CDR3 is 13 residues long. Germline lookup yields CDR1 SGDLS and CDR2 YYNGEE. This record belongs to a study of cytomegalovirus exposure and HLA in healthy donors. General observations from the study: Within the 100 to 150 validation repertoires, first-cohort TCR clusters tended to co-occur, according to a later analysis.

Profiled with immunoSEQ multiplex PCR; TCRdb holds only in-frame clones, not every one. In the table there are about 220,000 clones, more than 75% of which are singletons. The chain employs TRBV9 and TRBJ2-7; 9 bases align to TRBD1. This receptor was obtained from a man between 18 and 35 years old in good health and CMV-seronegative. Sequenced sample: PBMCs. CDR3 sequence: CASSRDRASEQYF. CDR3 nucleotide sequence: TGTGCCAGCAGCCGGGACAGGGCAAGCGAGCAGTACTTC.